This entry lists 29 T cell receptor beta chains sequenced from one sample in a study of blood T cell repertoires in COVID-19. Repertoires were generated with immunoSEQ multiplex PCR, while TCRdb's copy carries only in-frame clones and drops some. The profile shows 46,000 or so clones, 90% of them singletons. Sequenced input: peripheral blood. Every receptor here comes from a man in his 70s with active COVID-19.

This clone was recorded a few times. The chain joins TRBV4-2 to TRBJ1-6; D is possibly TRBD1 (6 bases). Between the trimmed V and J ends, which lost 1 base and 7 bases, there was a span of 14 bases. There are 16 residues in the CDR3. The germline V gene has CDR1 LGHNA and CDR2 YNFKEQ. Here the CDR3 reads CASSQAAGERNSPLHF. CDR3 nucleotide sequence: TGTGCCAGCAGCCAAGCGGCAGGGGAAAGGAATTCACCCCTCCACTTT.

This clone was seen just once. The rearrangement uses TRBV5-5 and TRBJ1-2; 8 positions agree with TRBD1. The V segment lost 6 bases and the J segment 6 bases; nucleotides outside the gene matches: 13. The CDR3 covers 15 residues. CDR1 is SGHKS and CDR2 is YYEKEE in the germline V gene (reference sequence). CDR3 coding DNA: TGTGCCAGCACCCTTGATCCAGGGGGCGTCAATGGCTACACCTTC. This translates into CASTLDPGGVNGYTF.

This clone was found once. This chain joins TRBV4-3 and TRBJ2-1; TRBD2 aligns across 10 bases. Germline V CDR1 and CDR2: LGHNA, YSLEER. The CDR3 consists of 14 residues. With V trimmed by 3 bases and J by 7 bases, 3 bases remained unmatched. CDR3 nucleotide sequence: TGCGCCAGCAGCCATGGACTAGCGGCTAATGAGCAGTTCTTC. It codes for CASSHGLAANEQFF.

V is TRBV12-1 and J is TRBJ1-1. TRBV12-1 represents a pseudogene. The CDR3 extends over 12 amino acids. CDR3 sequence (DNA): TGTGCCAGCAGCTTTCGGGTCACTGAAGCTTTCTTT. It is translated as CASSFRVTEAFF.

This clone showed up just once. The chain has TRBV6-2 or TRBV6-3 and TRBJ2-7, with 14 bases lining up with TRBD2. Trimming removed 5 bases from V and 6 bases from J; junction bases left unmatched: 24. CDR3 length equals 21 residues. Germline V CDR1 and CDR2: MNHEY, SVGEGT. For the CDR3, the DNA is TGTGCCAGCAGTCCCGCCCGTGGACGAAAGGGACTAGCGGGAGCGTTGGGCGAGCAGTACTTC. Translation gives CASSPARGRKGLAGALGEQYF.

This chain connects TRBV10-3 to TRBJ1-4; D is possibly TRBD1 (6 bases). Between the trimmed V and J ends, which lost 6 bases and 5 bases, there was a span of 13 bases. CDR3 size: 14 residues. The germline CDR1 and CDR2 sequences are ENHRY and SYGVKD. DNA for the CDR3: TGTGCCATCAGGGGGGACAAACTAAATGAAAAACTGTTTTTT. This sequence encodes CAIRGDKLNEKLFF.

The chain recombines TRBV2 with TRBJ2-3; a weak D match, TRBD2 (6 bases). Germline-derived CDR1 and CDR2 are SNHLY and FYNNEI. V lost 4 bases to trimming and J lost 0 bases, with 11 bases between them. The CDR3 spans 15 residues. The CDR3 here is CASSVVTRSTDTQYF. CDR3 bases: TGTGCCAGCAGTGTAGTGACTAGGAGCACAGATACGCAGTATTTT.

The chain has TRBV18 and TRBJ2-1; 7 positions agree with TRBD1. V lost 6 bases and J lost 5; bases outside the gene matches: 10. The germline CDR1 and CDR2 sequences are KGHSH and LQKENI. The CDR3 spans 15 residues. The CDR3, as DNA: TGTGCCAGCTCGGGGTGGGACAGAGTCGACAATGAGCAGTTCTTC. Encoded protein: CASSGWDRVDNEQFF.

The chain has TRBV7-9 and TRBJ2-5, with a possible D match to TRBD2 (6 bases). V was clipped by 3 bases and J by 4 bases, with 9 bases between them. Germline V CDR1 and CDR2: SEHNR, FQNEAQ (reference sequence). The CDR3 spans 13 residues. As DNA, the CDR3 is TGTGCCAGCAGCTTTTTGGGGGGAGAGACCCAGTACTTC. Translating it yields CASSFLGGETQYF.

The chain couples TRBV6-2 or TRBV6-3 to TRBJ2-1; D uncertain. Trimming removed 6 bases at V and 9 bases at J, with 12 bases between. The CDR3 is 12 residues long. CDR1 is MNHEY, CDR2 SVGEGT, per germline. CDR3 in amino acids: CASSLTGGEQFF. CDR3 bases: TGTGCCAGCAGCCTCACCGGCGGTGAGCAGTTCTTC.

This chain links TRBV7-6 with TRBJ2-1; D is perhaps TRBD1 (5 bases). V lost 4 bases and J lost 5, with 15 bases in between. Looked up from germline, CDR1 is SGHVS and CDR2 is FNYEAQ. The CDR3 loop spans 15 amino acids. CDR3 DNA: TGTGCCAGCAGCTCTGCGGCCCAGGGCAACAATGAGCAGTTCTTC. It specifies CASSSAAQGNNEQFF.

V is TRBV7-2 and J is TRBJ2-3, with D maybe TRBD2 (6 bases). Germline lookup yields CDR1 SGHTA and CDR2 FQGNSA. The CDR3 sequence is 13 residues long. V lost 5 bases, J lost 7 bases, and 13 bases lay in between. CDR3 loop: CASSTTEGNTQYF. The CDR3 coding sequence is TGTGCCAGCAGCACCACGGAGGGGAATACGCAGTATTTT. Full variable domain (rest looked up from reference TRBV7-2 and TRBJ2-3): GAGVSQSPSNKVTEKGKDVELRCDPISGHTALYWYRQSLGQGLEFLIYFQGNSAPDKSGLPSDRFSAERTGGSVSTLTIQRTQQEDSAVYLCASSTTEGNTQYFGPGTRLTVL.

This rearrangement joins TRBV11-2 to TRBJ1-1; the D is unclear. The germline CDR1 and CDR2 sequences are SGHAT and FQNNGV. The CDR3 is made up of 13 amino acids. The germline V and J ends were trimmed by 5 bases and 8 bases, with 15 bases remaining between them. The CDR3 sequence is CASSVNRDFEAFF. CDR3 bases: TGTGCCAGCAGCGTAAATCGGGATTTCGAAGCTTTCTTT.

This chain links TRBV5-1 with TRBJ1-2; 12 nucleotides agree with TRBD1. V trimming: 4 bases; J trimming: 4 bases; junction bases outside the gene matches: 8. This CDR3 has 16 amino acids. Per the germline V gene, CDR1 is SGHRS and CDR2 is YFSETQ. The CDR3 spells CASSQGTGGAGYGYTF. The DNA of the CDR3 is TGCGCCAGCAGCCAAGGGACAGGGGGCGCGGGCTATGGCTACACCTTC.

A few counts support this clone. V gene TRBV19 combines with J gene TRBJ1-5; no firm D call. CDR3 length: 16 residues. Germline V CDR1 and CDR2: LNHDA, SQIVND (reference sequence). Trimming left V 5 bases short and J 2 bases short, with 16 bases between. This CDR3 is CASSPPGRSGNQPQHF. CDR3 nucleotides: TGTGCCAGTAGTCCCCCGGGAAGGTCGGGCAATCAGCCCCAGCATTTT.

The chain joins TRBV19 to TRBJ2-5; 14 bases align to TRBD2. The last part of the DNA fits TRBJ2-7 better; the J call may be wrong. This CDR3 has 16 amino acids. Germline CDR1 LNHDA, CDR2 SQIVND (reference sequence). The DNA for the CDR3 is TGTGCCAGTAGTCCCGGGACTAGCGGGAGAGCCTACGAGCAGTACTTC. Protein sequence: CASSPGTSGRAYEQYF.

The CDR3 loop is CASSPTRGGRETQYF. DNA of the CDR3: TGCGCCAGCAGCCCGACCCGGGGAGGCCGTGAGACCCAGTACTTC. The chain is built from TRBV5-1 and TRBJ2-5, with D maybe TRBD2 (6 bases). The V gene lost 4 bases and the J gene lost 5 bases, with 18 bases spanning the gap. The length of the CDR3 is 15 residues. Germline V gives CDR1 SGHRS, CDR2 YFSETQ.

The V call is TRBV6-2 or TRBV6-3, the J call TRBJ1-3; no clear D gene. V lost 2 bases to trimming and J lost 0 bases, with 8 bases between them. The CDR3 runs 15 residues. Per germline, CDR1 MNHEY and CDR2 SVGEGT. The CDR3 reads CASSYGPYSGNTIYF. The CDR3 DNA reads TGTGCCAGCAGTTACGGGCCATACTCTGGAAACACCATATATTTT.

The chain combines TRBV28 with TRBJ1-1, with TRBD1 as a possible D gene (5 bases). Germline V gene sequence: CDR1 MDHEN, CDR2 SYDVKM. The CDR3 runs to 11 residues. V lost 10 bases and J lost 4, with 10 bases in between. The CDR3 sequence is CATRGITEAFF. In nucleotides, the CDR3 is TGTGCCACCCGGGGGATCACTGAAGCTTTCTTT.

This chain connects TRBV5-4 to TRBJ1-1; D not certain. This CDR3 has 15 residues. Per germline, CDR1 SGHNT and CDR2 YYREEE (reference sequence). Trimming stripped 4 bases from V and 1 base from J, with 14 bases between. CDR3 region: CASSPARGRNTEAFF. CDR3 DNA: TGTGCCAGCAGCCCCGCTCGGGGAAGGAACACTGAAGCTTTCTTT.

DNA for the CDR3: TGTGCCAGCAGCCGGGGACAGGGCAGCAATCAGCCCCAGCATTTT. Translation gives CASSRGQGSNQPQHF. The chain couples TRBV7-2 to TRBJ1-5; TRBD1 aligns across 9 bases. V lost 5 bases, J lost 1 base, and 3 bases stayed unmatched. The CDR3 sequence is 15 residues long. Germline V gives CDR1 SGHTA, CDR2 FQGNSA.

This sequence joins TRBV5-1 and TRBJ2-3; D remains unclear. CDR3 length equals 13 residues. Germline CDR1 and CDR2: SGHRS and YFSETQ. The ends were cut back, 2 bases at V and 2 bases at J, with 6 bases in the middle. This chain's CDR3 is CASSFTATDTQYF. In DNA form, the CDR3 reads TGCGCCAGCAGCTTTACAGCCACAGATACGCAGTATTTT.

V usage is TRBV4-3 and J usage is TRBJ2-7, with D perhaps TRBD1 (7 bases). Trimming left V 1 base short and J 6 bases short, with 10 bases between. The CDR3 spans 13 residues. CDR1 is LGHNA, CDR2 YSLEER, per germline. Here the CDR3 reads CASSQGQGGEQYF. The DNA for the CDR3 is TGCGCCAGCAGCCAAGGCCAGGGGGGCGAGCAGTACTTC.

This clone has only a few counts. The chain recombines TRBV6-2 or TRBV6-3 with TRBJ1-5; 7 positions match TRBD1. V was pared by 6 bases and J by 7 bases, with 9 bases of the junction left unmatched. Germline V lookup: CDR1 MNHEY, CDR2 SVGEGT. CDR3 length equals 14 residues. CDR3 bases: TGTGCCAGCAGCCGTGACAGGGTAGGCCAGCCCCAGCATTTT. It yields the protein CASSRDRVGQPQHF.

This clone has just a few counts. CDR3 DNA: TGTGCCAGCAGCAAGACAGGATACAATCAGCCCCAGCATTTT. Translated: CASSKTGYNQPQHF. The chain uses TRBV6-2 or TRBV6-3 and TRBJ1-5, with D possibly TRBD1 on 6 matching bases. From germline, CDR1 is MNHEY and CDR2 SVGEGT. This CDR3 contains 14 residues. The V end lost 6 bases, the J end lost 3 bases, and 12 bases lay between the germline ends.

The J gene is TRBJ2-6, the V gene TRBV29-1; 10 bases fit TRBD1. Looked up from germline, CDR1 is SQVTM and CDR2 is ANQGSEA. Trimming took 3 bases from V and 1 from J; bases not matched to a gene: 3. There are 16 residues in the CDR3. The CDR3 coding sequence is TGCAGCGTTGACGGGACAGGGGTTTCTGGGGCCAACGTCCTGACTTTC. Its translation is CSVDGTGVSGANVLTF.

The chain uses TRBV19 and TRBJ2-3, with 9 bases that match TRBD2. The trim removed 6 bases at V and 3 bases at J, leaving 1 base unmatched. CDR1 is LNHDA, CDR2 SQIVND, per germline (reference sequence). This CDR3 spans 13 amino acids. DNA of the CDR3: TGTGCCAGTAGGGCGGGGGGGACAGATACGCAGTATTTT. It encodes CASRAGGTDTQYF.

V gene TRBV2 combines with J gene TRBJ2-7; perhaps TRBD2 as D (7 bases). V was clipped by 7 bases and J by 3 bases, with 16 bases between them. Germline V gene lookup returns CDR1 SNHLY and CDR2 FYNNEI. The CDR3 consists of 14 residues. The CDR3 DNA sequence: TGTGCCAGCACCGAGGGGGGGGAACACTACGAGCAGTACTTC. Translating it yields CASTEGGEHYEQYF.

The genes are TRBV4-1 and TRBJ2-1; tentative D call: TRBD2 (5 bases). CDR1 is MGHRA, CDR2 YSYEKL, per germline. V was trimmed by 5 bases and J by 5 bases, leaving 19 bases between them. The CDR3 runs to 16 residues. CDR3 sequence: CASSSDAGLGNNEQFF. The CDR3 DNA is TGCGCCAGCAGCTCGGACGCAGGACTGGGGAACAATGAGCAGTTCTTC.